This passage covers 5 T cell receptor beta chains from one sample sequenced in a study of blood T cell repertoires in COVID-19. Libraries were prepared by immunoSEQ multiplex PCR; TCRdb keeps only in-frame clonotypes and omits some of them. The table records about 220,000 clones, 85% of them present only once. The sequenced sample consisted of peripheral blood. These receptors were taken from a man aged 45-65 years who had recovered from COVID-19.

The V and J genes are TRBV19 and TRBJ1-5, with TRBD1 as a possible D gene (6 bases). V was shortened by 6 bases and J by 4 bases, with 13 bases between the two germline ends. The V gene's germline CDR1 is LNHDA and CDR2 SQIVND (reference sequence). The CDR3 is 14 amino acids. CDR3 in DNA: TGTGCCAGTAGAGTAGGGGGGGGGAATCAGCCCCAGCATTTT. It yields the protein CASRVGGGNQPQHF.

This clone was counted a few times. V usage is TRBV28 and J usage is TRBJ1-3; TRBD1 matches 9 bases. With V trimmed by 8 bases and J by 8 bases, 7 bases remained unmatched. Germline V gene data show CDR1 as MDHEN and CDR2 as SYDVKM. The CDR3 extends over 13 amino acids. In nucleotides, the CDR3 is TGTGCCAGCCGGGGACAGGGAGGCGACACCATATATTTT. This translates into CASRGQGGDTIYF.

V and J are TRBV28 and TRBJ1-2, with TRBD1 as a possible D gene (6 bases). CDR3 size: 16 residues. CDR1 and CDR2 from the germline V gene are MDHEN and SYDVKM. V was cut by 1 base and J by 3 bases, with 15 bases left in between. The DNA for the CDR3 is TGTGCCAGCAGTTTATTACGTGACAGGACCTACTATGGCTACACCTTC. It codes for CASSLLRDRTYYGYTF.

The chain recombines TRBV7-9 with TRBJ1-5, with D possibly TRBD1 on 6 matching bases. V shed 0 bases and J shed 4 bases, with 13 bases lying between them. CDR1 and CDR2 (germline): SEHNR, FQNEAQ (reference sequence). The CDR3 is 16 amino acids. The CDR3 loop reads CASSLARGQGNQPQHF. For the CDR3, the DNA is TGTGCCAGCAGCTTAGCGCGGGGGCAGGGGAATCAGCCCCAGCATTTT.

This clone is a singleton in its sample. The chain links TRBV24-1 to TRBJ1-2; D is ambiguous. The germline V and J ends were trimmed by 4 bases and 5 bases, with 16 bases remaining between them. Germline V gene data show CDR1 as KGHDR and CDR2 as SFDVKD. This CDR3 spans 15 amino acids. CDR3 residues: CATSEGGEWGYGYTF. As DNA, the CDR3 is TGTGCCACCAGTGAGGGAGGAGAATGGGGTTATGGCTACACCTTC.